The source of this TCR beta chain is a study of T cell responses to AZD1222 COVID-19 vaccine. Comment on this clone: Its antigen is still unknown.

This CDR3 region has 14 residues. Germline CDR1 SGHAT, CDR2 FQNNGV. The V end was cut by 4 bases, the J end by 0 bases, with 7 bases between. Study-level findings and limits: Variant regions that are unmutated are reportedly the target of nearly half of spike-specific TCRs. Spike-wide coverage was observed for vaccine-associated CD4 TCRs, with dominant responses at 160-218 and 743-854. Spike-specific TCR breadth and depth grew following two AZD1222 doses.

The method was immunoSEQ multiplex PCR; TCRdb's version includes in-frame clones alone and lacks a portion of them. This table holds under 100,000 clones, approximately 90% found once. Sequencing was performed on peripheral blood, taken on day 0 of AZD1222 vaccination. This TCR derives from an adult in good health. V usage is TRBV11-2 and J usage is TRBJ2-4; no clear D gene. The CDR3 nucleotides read TGTGCCAGCAGCTCAAGATTAGCCAAAAACATTCAGTACTTC. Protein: CASSSRLAKNIQYF.